This note documents a single TCR beta chain sequence. The method was immunoSEQ multiplex PCR; TCRdb's version includes in-frame clones alone and lacks a portion of them. Of around 190,000 clones in the sample, about 81% were seen once. With 4 bases clipped from V and 8 bases from J, the junction kept 12 bases outside the gene matches. CDR1 and CDR2 from the germline V gene are MNHEY and SVGAGI. This CDR3 comprises 15 residues. This specimen belongs to a study of blood T cell repertoires in COVID-19. About the study: In each case, the material was cDNA or gDNA derived from T cells, B-cell-depleted T cells, or PBMCs.

This TCR came from a man aged 35-49 years who had recovered from COVID-19. This chain links TRBV6-5 with TRBJ1-2; TRBD1 matches 8 bases. The sequenced sample consisted of PBMCs or T cells enriched from blood (not recorded which). This chain's CDR3 is CASSLRPGGSWGYTF. The CDR3 DNA follows: TGTGCCAGCAGTTTAAGACCAGGGGGCTCTTGGGGCTACACCTTC.